The rows below give T cell receptor beta chains drawn from one sample of a study of CXCR3-negative and CXCR3-positive naive CD8 T cells. TCRdb reanalyzed the 5' RACE reads and collapses them to one entry per CDR3 protein, without DNA. In all, the sample yields 60,000 to 65,000 distinct CDR3 sequences. The sample taken for sequencing was naive CXCR3+ CD8+ T cells from blood. Every receptor here comes from a human donor in good health. Some clones in this sample may be carry-over from other donors' samples. Each CDR3 is given with its conserved first and last residue. For some rows the clone size is stated as once, few or many, or as a class when expanded; others skip it.

CDR3	length	J	V	size
CSARDLGDPNTEAFF	15	TRBJ1-1	TRBV20-1	-
CASSSPGDGYTF	12	TRBJ1-2	TRBV5-1	-
CASSSQANTGELFF	14	TRBJ2-2	TRBV28	-
CASSQPTGSEAFF	13	TRBJ1-1	TRBV4-2	-
CASSWTGNTEAFF	13	TRBJ1-1	TRBV7-3	large
CSPLTENIEAFF	12	TRBJ1-1	TRBV29-1	-
CSAREDRVWPTDTQYF	16	TRBJ2-3	TRBV20-1	-
CASSGSSGTAFYEQYF	16	TRBJ2-7	TRBV5-1	-
CAISGGQGGAETQYF	15	TRBJ2-5	TRBV10-3	-
CASSSPGGSFNEQYF	15	TRBJ2-7	TRBV7-9	-
CASRPTSGVLPNTGELFF	18	TRBJ2-2	TRBV7-9	-
CASSLGQGTDTQYF	14	TRBJ2-3	TRBV4-3	-
CSVRGTPNNTDTQYF	15	TRBJ2-3	TRBV29-1	-
CATQRQSYQPQHF	13	TRBJ1-5	TRBV6-2/TRBV6-3	-
CASRDWPTNEKLFF	14	TRBJ1-4	TRBV6-5	-
CASSPPGLTNSPLHF	15	TRBJ1-6	TRBV12-3/TRBV12-4	-
CASSLDGPGLYNEQFF	16	TRBJ2-1	TRBV11-2	-